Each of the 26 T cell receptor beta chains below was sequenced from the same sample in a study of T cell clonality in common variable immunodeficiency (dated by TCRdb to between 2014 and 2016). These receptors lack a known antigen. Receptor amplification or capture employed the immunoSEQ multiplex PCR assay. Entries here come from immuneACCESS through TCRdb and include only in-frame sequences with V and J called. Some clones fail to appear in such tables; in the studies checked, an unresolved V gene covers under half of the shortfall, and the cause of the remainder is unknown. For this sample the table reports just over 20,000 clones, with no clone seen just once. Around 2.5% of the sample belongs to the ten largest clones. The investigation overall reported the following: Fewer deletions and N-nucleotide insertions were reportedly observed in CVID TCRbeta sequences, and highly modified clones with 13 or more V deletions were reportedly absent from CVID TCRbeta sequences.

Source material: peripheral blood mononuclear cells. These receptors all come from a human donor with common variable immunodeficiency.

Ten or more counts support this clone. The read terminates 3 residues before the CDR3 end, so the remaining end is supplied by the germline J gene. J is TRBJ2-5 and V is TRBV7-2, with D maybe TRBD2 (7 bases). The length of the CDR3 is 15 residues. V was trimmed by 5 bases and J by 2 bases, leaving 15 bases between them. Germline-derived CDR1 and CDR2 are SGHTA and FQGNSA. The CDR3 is CASSRRGGSQETQYF. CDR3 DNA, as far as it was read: TGTGCCAGCAGCCGCCGCGGGGGCTCACAAGAGACC.

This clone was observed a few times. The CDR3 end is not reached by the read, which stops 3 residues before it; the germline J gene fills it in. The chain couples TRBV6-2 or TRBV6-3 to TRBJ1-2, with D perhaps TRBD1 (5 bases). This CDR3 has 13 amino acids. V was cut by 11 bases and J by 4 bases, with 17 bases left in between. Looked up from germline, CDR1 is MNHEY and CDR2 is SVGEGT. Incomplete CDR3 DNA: TGTGCCGCCCGATCCAGGGTGGGCTATGGC. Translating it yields CAARSRVGYG. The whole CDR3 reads CAARSRVGYGYTF.

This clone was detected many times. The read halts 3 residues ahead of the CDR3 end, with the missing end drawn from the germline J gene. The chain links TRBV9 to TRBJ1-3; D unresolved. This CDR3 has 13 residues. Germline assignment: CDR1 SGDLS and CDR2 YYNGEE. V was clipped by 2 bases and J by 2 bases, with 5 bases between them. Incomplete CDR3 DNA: TGTGCCAGCAGCGTGCGTACTGGAAACACC. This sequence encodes CASSVRTGNT. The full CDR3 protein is CASSVRTGNTIYF. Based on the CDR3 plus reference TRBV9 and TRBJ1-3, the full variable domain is DSGVTQTPKHLITATGQRVTLRCSPRSGDLSVYWYQQSLDQGLQFLIQYYNGEERAKGNILERFSAQQFPDLHSELNLSSLELGDSALYFCASSVRTGNTIYFGEGSWLTVV.

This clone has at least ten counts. CDR3 DNA, as far as it was read: TGTGCCAGCAGCTTGGACAGCTATTATGGC. Translating gives CASSLDSYYG. The whole CDR3 protein is CASSLDSYYGYTF. The rearrangement links TRBV5-4 to TRBJ1-2; D not resolved. The read falls 3 residues short of the CDR3 end, and the missing part is taken from the germline J gene. Trimming took off 0 bases at V and 5 bases at J, with 8 bases between the two ends. Germline V gene sequence: CDR1 SGHNT, CDR2 YYREEE (reference sequence). CDR3 length equals 13 residues.

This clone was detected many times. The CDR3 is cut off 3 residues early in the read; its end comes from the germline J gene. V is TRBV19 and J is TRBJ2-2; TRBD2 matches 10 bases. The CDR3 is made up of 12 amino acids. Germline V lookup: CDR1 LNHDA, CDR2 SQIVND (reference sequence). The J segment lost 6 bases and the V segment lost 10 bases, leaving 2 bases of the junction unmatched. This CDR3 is CATGTSAGELFF. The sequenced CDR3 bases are TGTGCCACCGGGACTAGCGCCGGGGAG.

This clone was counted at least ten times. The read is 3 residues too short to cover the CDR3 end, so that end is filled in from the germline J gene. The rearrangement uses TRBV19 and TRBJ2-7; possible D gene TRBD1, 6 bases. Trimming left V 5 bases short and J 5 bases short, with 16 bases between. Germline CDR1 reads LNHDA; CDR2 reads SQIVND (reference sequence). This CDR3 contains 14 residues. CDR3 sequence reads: CASSYGGAGNEQYF. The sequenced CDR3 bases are TGTGCCAGTAGTTATGGGGGCGCCGGGAACGAG.

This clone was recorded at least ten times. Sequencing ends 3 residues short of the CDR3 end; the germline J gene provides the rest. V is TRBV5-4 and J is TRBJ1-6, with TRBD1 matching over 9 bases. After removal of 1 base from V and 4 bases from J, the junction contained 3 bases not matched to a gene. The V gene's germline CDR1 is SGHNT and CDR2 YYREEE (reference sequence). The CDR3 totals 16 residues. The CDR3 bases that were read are TGTGCCAGCAGCTTGTTGGGACAGGGATATAATTCACCC. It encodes CASSLLGQGYNSP. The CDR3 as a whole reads CASSLLGQGYNSPLHF.

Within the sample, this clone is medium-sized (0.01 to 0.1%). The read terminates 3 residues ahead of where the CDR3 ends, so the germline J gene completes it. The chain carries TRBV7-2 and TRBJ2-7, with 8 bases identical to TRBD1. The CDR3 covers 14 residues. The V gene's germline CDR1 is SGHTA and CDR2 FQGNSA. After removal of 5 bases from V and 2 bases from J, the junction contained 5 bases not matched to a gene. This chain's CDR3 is CASSPTGDPYEQYF. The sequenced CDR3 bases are TGTGCCAGCAGCCCGACAGGGGATCCCTACGAG.

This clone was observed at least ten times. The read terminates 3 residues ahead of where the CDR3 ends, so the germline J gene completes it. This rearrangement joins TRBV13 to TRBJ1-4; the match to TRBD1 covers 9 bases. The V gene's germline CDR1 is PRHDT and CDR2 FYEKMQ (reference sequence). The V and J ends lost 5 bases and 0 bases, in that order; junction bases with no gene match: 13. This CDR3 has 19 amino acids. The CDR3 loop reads CASSTHRGRGLATNEKLFF. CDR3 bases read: TGTGCCAGCAGCACCCACAGGGGGCGGGGCCTAGCAACTAATGAAAAA.

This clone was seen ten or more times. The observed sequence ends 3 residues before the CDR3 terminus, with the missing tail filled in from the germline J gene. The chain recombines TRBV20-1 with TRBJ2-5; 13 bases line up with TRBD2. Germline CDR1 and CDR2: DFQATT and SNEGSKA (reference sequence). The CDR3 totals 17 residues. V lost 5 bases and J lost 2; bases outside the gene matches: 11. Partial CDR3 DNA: TGCAGTGCTGAGGGGGCGCGGACTAGCGGGGGACAAGAGACC. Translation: CSAEGARTSGGQET. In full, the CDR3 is CSAEGARTSGGQETQYF.

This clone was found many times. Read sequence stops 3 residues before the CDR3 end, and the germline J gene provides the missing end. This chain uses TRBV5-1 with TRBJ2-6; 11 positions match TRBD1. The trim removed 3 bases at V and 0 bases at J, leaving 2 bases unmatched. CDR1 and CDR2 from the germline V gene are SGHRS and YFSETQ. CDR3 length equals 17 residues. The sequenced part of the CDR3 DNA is TGCGCCAGCAGCTGGACAGGGGGCGACTCTGGGGCCAACGTC. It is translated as CASSWTGGDSGANV. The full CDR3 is CASSWTGGDSGANVLTF.

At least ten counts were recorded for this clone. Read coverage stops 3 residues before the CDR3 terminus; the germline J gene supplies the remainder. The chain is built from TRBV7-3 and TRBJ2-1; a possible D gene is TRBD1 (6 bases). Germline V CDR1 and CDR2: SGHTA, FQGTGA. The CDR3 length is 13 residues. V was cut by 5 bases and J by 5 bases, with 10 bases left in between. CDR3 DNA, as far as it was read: TGTGCCAGCAGCCCCTACAGGGACAATGAG. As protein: CASSPYRDNE. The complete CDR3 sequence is CASSPYRDNEQFF.

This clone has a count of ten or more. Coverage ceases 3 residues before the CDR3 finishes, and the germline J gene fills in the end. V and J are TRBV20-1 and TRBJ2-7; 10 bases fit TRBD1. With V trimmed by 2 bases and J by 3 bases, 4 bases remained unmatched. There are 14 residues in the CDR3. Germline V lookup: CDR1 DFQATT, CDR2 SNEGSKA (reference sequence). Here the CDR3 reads CSARTGQGFYEQYF. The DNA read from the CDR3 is TGCAGTGCTAGAACGGGACAGGGGTTCTACGAG.

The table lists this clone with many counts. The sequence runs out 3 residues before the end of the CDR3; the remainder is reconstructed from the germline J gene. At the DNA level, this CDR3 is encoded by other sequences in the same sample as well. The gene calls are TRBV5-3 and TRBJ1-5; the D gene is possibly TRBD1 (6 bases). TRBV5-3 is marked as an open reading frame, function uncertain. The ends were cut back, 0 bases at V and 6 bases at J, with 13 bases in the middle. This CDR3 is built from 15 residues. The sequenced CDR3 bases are TGTGCCAGAAGCTTGGTCTGCAGGGGCGGTCAGCCC. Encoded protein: CARSLVCRGGQP. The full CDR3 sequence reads CARSLVCRGGQPQHF.

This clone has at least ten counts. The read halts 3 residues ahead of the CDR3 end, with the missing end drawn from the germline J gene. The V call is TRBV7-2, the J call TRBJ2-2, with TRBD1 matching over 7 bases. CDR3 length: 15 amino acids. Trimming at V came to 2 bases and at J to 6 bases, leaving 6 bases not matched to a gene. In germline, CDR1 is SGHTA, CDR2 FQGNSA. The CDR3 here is CASSLWDRRAGELFF. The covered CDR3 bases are TGTGCCAGCAGCTTATGGGACAGAAGGGCCGGGGAG.

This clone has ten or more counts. CDR3: CSARRRGPAWPQHF. The sequenced part of the CDR3 DNA is TGCAGTGCTAGAAGGAGGGGTCCTGCTTGGCCC. The chain couples TRBV20-1 to TRBJ1-5; weak D call: TRBD1 (5 bases). Read data end 3 residues before the CDR3 end; the end is taken from the germline J gene. CDR1 and CDR2 from the germline V gene are DFQATT and SNEGSKA (reference sequence). The CDR3 covers 14 residues. V dropped 2 bases and J dropped 9 bases, with 17 bases sitting between them.

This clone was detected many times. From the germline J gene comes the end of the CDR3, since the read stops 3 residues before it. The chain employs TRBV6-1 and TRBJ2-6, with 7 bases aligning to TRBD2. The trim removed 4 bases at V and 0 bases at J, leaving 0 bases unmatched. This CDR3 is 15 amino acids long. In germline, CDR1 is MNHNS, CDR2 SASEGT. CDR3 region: CASSGTSSGANVLTF. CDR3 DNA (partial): TGTGCCAGCAGTGGGACTAGCTCTGGGGCCAACGTC.

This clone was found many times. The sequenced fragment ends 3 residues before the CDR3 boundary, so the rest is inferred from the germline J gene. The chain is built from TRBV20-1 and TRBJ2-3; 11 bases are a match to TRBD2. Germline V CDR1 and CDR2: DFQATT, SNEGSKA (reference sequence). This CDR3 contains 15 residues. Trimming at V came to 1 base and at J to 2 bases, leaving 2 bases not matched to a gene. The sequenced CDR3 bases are TGCAGTGCTAGAGGACTAGCGGGGCCCACAGATACG. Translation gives CSARGLAGPTDT. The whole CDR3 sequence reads CSARGLAGPTDTQYF.

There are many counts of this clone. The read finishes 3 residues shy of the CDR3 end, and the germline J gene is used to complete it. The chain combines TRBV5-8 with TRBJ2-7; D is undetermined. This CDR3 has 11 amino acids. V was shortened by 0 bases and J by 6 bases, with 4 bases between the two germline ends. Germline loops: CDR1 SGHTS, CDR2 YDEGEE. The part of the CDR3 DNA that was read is TGTGCCAGCAGCTTGGAGGCCGAG. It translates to CASSLEAE. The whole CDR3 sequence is CASSLEAEQYF.

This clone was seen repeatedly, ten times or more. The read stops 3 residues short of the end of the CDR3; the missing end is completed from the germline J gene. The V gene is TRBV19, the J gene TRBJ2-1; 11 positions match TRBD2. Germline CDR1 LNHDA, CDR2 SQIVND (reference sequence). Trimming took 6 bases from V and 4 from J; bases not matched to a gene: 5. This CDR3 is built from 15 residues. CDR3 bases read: TGTGCCAGTAGAAATAGCGGGGGGGGATACAATGAG. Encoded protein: CASRNSGGGYNE. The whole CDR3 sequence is CASRNSGGGYNEQFF.

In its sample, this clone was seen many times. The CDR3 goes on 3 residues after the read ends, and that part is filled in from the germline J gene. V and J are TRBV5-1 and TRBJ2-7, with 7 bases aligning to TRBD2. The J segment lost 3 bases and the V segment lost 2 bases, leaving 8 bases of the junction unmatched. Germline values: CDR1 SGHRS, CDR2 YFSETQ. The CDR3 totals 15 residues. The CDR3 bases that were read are TGCGCCAGCAGCTTTGGGAGCGGGGAGTTCTACGAG. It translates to CASSFGSGEFYE. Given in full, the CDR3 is CASSFGSGEFYEQYF.

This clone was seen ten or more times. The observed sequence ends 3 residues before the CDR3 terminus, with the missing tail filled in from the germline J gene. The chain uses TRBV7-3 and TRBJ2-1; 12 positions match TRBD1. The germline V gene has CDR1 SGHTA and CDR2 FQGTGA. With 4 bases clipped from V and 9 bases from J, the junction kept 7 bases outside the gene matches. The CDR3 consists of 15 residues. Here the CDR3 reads CASSSRDRGLFEQFF. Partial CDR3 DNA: TGTGCCAGCAGCTCCCGGGACAGGGGGCTATTTGAG.

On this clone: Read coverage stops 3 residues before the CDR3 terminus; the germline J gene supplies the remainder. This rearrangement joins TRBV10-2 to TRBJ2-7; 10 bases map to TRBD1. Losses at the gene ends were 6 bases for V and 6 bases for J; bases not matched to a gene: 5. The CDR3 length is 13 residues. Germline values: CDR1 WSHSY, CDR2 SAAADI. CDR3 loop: CASSRDRGAEQYF. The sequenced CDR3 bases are TGCGCCAGCAGCCGGGACAGGGGTGCCGAG.

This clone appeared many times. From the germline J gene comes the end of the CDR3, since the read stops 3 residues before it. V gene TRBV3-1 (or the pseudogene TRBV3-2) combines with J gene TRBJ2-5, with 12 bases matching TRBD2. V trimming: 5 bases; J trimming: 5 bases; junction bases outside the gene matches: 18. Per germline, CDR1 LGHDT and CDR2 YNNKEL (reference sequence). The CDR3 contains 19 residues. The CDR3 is CASSGRLWLAGGPMETQYF. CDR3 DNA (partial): TGTGCCAGCAGCGGCCGACTTTGGCTAGCGGGGGGGCCGATGGAGACC.

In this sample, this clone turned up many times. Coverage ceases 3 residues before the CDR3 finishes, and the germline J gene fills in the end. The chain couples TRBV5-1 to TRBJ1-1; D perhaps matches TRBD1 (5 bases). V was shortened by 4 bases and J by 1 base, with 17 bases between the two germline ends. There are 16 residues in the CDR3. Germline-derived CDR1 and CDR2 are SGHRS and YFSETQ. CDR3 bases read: TGCGCCAGCAGCGTTCAGGGATTCGGGAGGAACACTGAA. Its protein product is CASSVQGFGRNTE. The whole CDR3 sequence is CASSVQGFGRNTEAFF.

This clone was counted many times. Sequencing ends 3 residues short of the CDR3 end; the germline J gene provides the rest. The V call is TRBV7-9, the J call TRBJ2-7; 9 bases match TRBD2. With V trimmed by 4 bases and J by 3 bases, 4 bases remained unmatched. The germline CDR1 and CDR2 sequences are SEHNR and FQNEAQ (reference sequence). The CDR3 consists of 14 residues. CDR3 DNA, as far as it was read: TGTGCCAGCAGCTCGATGACTAGCGGCTACGAG. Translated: CASSSMTSGYE. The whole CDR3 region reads CASSSMTSGYEQYF. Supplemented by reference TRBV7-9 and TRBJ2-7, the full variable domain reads DTGVSQNPRHKITKRGQNVTFRCDPISEHNRLYWYRQTLGQGPEFLTYFQNEAQLEKSRLLSDRFSAERPKGSFSTLEIQRTEQGDSAMYLCASSSMTSGYEQYFGPGTRLTVT.